This TCR beta chain was captured in a study of blood T cells in healthy people across ages. Overall study: Template-switching capture recovered about one barcoded beta molecule per two T cells. Study-wide results and caveats: Unsorted PBMC material precluded a definitive naive versus antigen-experienced comparison.

On this clonotype itself: Antigen: not known.

Sample-barcoded 5' priming and a J-beta primer mix drove a second PCR of about 6 to 12 cycles. MiXCR, applied by TCRdb to the 5' RACE reads, yields one record per CDR3 protein. The table records some 930,000 distinct CDR3 sequences, roughly 29% of them present only once. This sample was also put to use in a study of T cells of mothers and their children. As that report states: With unrelated pairs as the comparison, related mother-child pairs had a slightly higher overlap that was not significant.

What was sequenced was blood. The TCR was taken from a middle-aged woman in good health.

This CDR3 is CASSWGNNQPQHF. The CDR3 DNA reads TGTGCCAGCAGCTGGGGGAACAATCAGCCCCAGCATTTT. The J gene is TRBJ1-5, the V gene TRBV7-2; D is perhaps TRBD1 (5 bases). Trimming stripped 4 bases from V and 3 bases from J, with 7 bases between. CDR3 length: 13 residues. CDR1 is SGHTA, CDR2 FQGNSA, per germline. The full variable domain, completed using reference TRBV7-2 and TRBJ1-5, is GAGVSQSPSNKVTEKGKDVELRCDPISGHTALYWYRQSLGQGLEFLIYFQGNSAPDKSGLPSDRFSAERTGGSVSTLTIQRTQQEDSAVYLCASSWGNNQPQHFGDGTRLSIL.